What follows describes a single T cell receptor (beta chain). This specimen belongs to a study of blood T cell repertoires in COVID-19. Measured with immunoSEQ multiplex PCR; TCRdb has only the in-frame clones, and not every one. This sample yields 400,000 or so clones, of which about 87% are seen a single time; roughly 0.78% belongs to the top ten. The junction had 6 bases not matched to a gene; V was cut back by 5 bases and J by 3 bases. The CDR3 runs to 15 residues. Germline CDR1 and CDR2: WSHSY and SAAADI. Input material: peripheral blood. The chain carries TRBV10-2 and TRBJ2-7, with 11 bases aligning to TRBD2. This TCR was recovered from a man aged 18 to 29 with COVID-19, enrolled during active disease. CDR3 nucleotides: TGCGCCAGCAGTATACTAGCGGGAGTGGGCTACGAGCAGTACTTC. Its translation is CASSILAGVGYEQYF.